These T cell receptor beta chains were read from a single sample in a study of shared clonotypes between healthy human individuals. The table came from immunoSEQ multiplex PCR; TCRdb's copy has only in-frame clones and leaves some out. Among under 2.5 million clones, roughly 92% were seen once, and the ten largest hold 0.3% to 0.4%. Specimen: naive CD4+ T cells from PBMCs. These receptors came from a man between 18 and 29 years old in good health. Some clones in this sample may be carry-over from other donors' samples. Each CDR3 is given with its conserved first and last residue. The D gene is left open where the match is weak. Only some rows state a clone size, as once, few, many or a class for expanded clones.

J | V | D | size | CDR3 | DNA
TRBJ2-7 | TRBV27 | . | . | CASSLLYGEQYF | TGTGCCAGCAGTTTACTCTATGGCGAGCAGTACTTC
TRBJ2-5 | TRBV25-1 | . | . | CASSESTNRGETQYF | TGTGCCAGCAGTGAATCGACTAACCGAGGAGAGACCCAGTACTTC
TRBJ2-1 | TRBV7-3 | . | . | CASSPRRTTASNEQFF | TGTGCCAGCAGCCCGAGGAGGACGACCGCGTCCAATGAGCAGTTCTTC
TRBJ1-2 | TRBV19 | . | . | CASSIVRINYGYTF | TGTGCCAGTAGTATAGTAAGGATTAACTATGGCTACACCTTC
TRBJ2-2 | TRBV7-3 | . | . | CASSLTRQNTGELFF | TGTGCCAGCAGCTTAACCCGACAGAACACCGGGGAGCTGTTTTTT
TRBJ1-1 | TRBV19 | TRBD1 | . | CAGSATGGTEAFF | TGTGCCGGTAGTGCAACAGGGGGGACTGAAGCTTTCTTT
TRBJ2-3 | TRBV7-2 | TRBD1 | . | CASNQMKTGGEDTQYF | TGTGCCAGCAACCAAATGAAGACAGGGGGCGAAGATACGCAGTATTTT
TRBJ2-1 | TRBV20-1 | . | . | CSARADEQFF | TGCAGTGCCCGCGCCGATGAGCAGTTCTTC
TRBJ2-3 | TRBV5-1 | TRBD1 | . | CASSSLTGGADTQYF | TGCGCCAGCAGCTCATTGACAGGGGGCGCGGATACGCAGTATTTT
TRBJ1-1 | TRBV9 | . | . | CASSVGGQGPLGAEAFF | TGTGCCAGCAGCGTAGGAGGTCAGGGGCCGCTTGGTGCTGAAGCTTTCTTT
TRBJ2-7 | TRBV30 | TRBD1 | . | CAWTLDRGYEQYF | TGTGCCTGGACCCTCGACAGGGGATACGAGCAGTACTTC
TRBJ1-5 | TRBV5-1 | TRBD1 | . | CASSLGGDRDQPQHF | TGCGCCAGCAGCTTAGGCGGGGACAGGGATCAGCCCCAGCATTTT
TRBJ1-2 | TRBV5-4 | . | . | CASSFFGRVGGYTF | TGTGCCAGCAGCTTTTTCGGCAGGGTGGGTGGCTACACCTTC
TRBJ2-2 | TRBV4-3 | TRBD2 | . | CASSAGASGRSGELFF | TGCGCCAGCAGCGCTGGGGCTAGCGGGAGGTCCGGGGAGCTGTTTTTT
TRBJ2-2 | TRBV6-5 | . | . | CASSIGWANTGELFF | TGTGCCAGCAGCATAGGATGGGCGAACACCGGGGAGCTGTTTTTT
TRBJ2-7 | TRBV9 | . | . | CASSVAWDPTYEQYF | TGTGCCAGCAGCGTAGCGTGGGACCCGACCTACGAGCAGTACTTC
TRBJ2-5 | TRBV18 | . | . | CASSPRQIQETQYF | TGTGCCAGCTCACCAAGACAGATCCAAGAGACCCAGTACTTC
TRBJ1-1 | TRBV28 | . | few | CASKTLGLEAFF | TGTGCCAGCAAGACGCTAGGCCTTGAAGCTTTCTTT
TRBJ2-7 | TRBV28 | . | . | CASTSTAYEQYF | TGTGCCAGCACTTCCACAGCCTACGAGCAGTACTTC
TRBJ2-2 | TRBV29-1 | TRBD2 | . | CSVSLAGTGELFF | TGCAGCGTTTCCCTAGCGGGCACCGGGGAGCTGTTTTTT
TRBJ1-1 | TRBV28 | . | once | CASTQGLKHPMREAFF | TGTGCCAGCACCCAAGGTTTGAAGCACCCTATGAGGGAAGCTTTCTTT
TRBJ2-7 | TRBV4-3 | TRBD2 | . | CASSQAASGRTSEQYF | TGCGCCAGCAGCCAAGCGGCTAGCGGGAGAACGTCCGAGCAGTACTTC
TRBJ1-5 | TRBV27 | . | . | CASRGSGGQPQHF | TGTGCCAGCAGGGGGTCAGGTGGACAGCCCCAGCATTTT
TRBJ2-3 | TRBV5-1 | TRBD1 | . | CASSFTGTGEADTQYF | TGCGCCAGCAGCTTTACCGGGACAGGGGAAGCCGATACGCAGTATTTT
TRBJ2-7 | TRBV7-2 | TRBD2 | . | CASSLALLAGAYEQYF | TGTGCCAGCAGCTTAGCGCTCCTAGCGGGAGCCTACGAGCAGTACTTC
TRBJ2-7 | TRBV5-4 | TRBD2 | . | CASSLPGGGANEQYF | TGTGCCAGCAGCCTCCCCGGGGGGGGAGCGAACGAGCAGTACTTC
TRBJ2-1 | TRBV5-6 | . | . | CASSLVGGDKAYNEQFF | TGTGCCAGCAGCTTGGTAGGCGGAGACAAGGCCTACAATGAGCAGTTCTTC
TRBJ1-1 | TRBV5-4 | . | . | CASSATGLNTEAFF | TGTGCCAGCAGCGCGACGGGACTGAACACTGAAGCTTTCTTT
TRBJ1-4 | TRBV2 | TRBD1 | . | CASRSQGATNEKLFF | TGTGCCAGCAGGTCTCAGGGGGCGACTAATGAAAAACTGTTTTTT
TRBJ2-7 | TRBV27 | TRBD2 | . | CASSPRLAGVYEQYF | TGTGCCAGCAGTCCAAGACTAGCGGGTGTATACGAGCAGTACTTC
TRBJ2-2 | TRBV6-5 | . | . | CASRPPGRDTGELFF | TGTGCCAGCAGACCTCCGGGACGAGACACCGGGGAGCTGTTTTTT
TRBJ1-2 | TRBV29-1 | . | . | CSVPGQNYANYGYTF | TGCAGCGTCCCCGGACAGAACTATGCTAACTATGGCTACACCTTC
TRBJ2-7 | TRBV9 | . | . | CASSPVPTGLYEQYF | TGTGCCAGCAGCCCTGTCCCGACAGGCCTCTACGAGCAGTACTTC
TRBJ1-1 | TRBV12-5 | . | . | CASSGGVGTEAFF | TGTGCTAGTTCCGGGGGGGTGGGCACTGAAGCTTTCTTT
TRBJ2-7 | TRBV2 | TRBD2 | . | CASSGIGTSGSYEQYF | TGTGCCAGCAGTGGCATAGGGACTAGCGGGAGTTACGAGCAGTACTTC
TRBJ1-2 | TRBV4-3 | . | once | CASSQDRQTSYGYTF | TGCGCCAGCAGCCAAGATCGACAGACGAGTTATGGCTACACCTTC
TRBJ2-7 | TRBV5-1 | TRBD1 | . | CASSLGTGTYEQYF | TGCGCCAGCAGTCTTGGGACAGGGACGTACGAGCAGTACTTC
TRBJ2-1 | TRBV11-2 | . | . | CASSDRVPRSFF | TGTGCCAGCAGCGACCGGGTCCCAAGGTCATTCTTC
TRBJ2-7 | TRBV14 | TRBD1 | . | CASSLLPGTGLYF | TGTGCCAGCAGCCTATTACCCGGGACAGGGTTGTACTTC
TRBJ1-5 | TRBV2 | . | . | CASSEALWGRNWPQHF | TGTGCCAGCAGTGAAGCGCTTTGGGGGCGCAACTGGCCCCAGCATTTT
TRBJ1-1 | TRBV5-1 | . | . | CASSLGGRENTEAFF | TGCGCCAGCAGCTTGGGGGGAAGGGAGAACACTGAAGCTTTCTTT
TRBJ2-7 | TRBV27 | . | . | CASGGGGPPYEQYF | TGTGCCAGCGGGGGGGGCGGGCCCCCCTACGAGCAGTACTTC
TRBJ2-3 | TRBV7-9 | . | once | CASSYSTDTQYF | TGTGCCAGCAGCTACTCCACAGATACGCAGTATTTT
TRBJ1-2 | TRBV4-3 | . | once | CASSQGIGVGYGYTF | TGCGCCAGCAGCCAAGGAATCGGAGTGGGCTATGGCTACACCTTC
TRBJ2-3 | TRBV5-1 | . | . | CASRRDLTTDTQYF | TGCGCCAGCAGAAGGGACCTTACCACAGATACGCAGTATTTT
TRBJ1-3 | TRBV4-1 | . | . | CASSPNPGRRSKGNTIYF | TGCGCCAGCAGCCCTAATCCGGGGAGACGCTCGAAAGGAAACACCATATATTTT
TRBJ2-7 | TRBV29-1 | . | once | CSVGHQESYEQYF | TGCAGCGTGGGACACCAGGAATCCTACGAGCAGTACTTC
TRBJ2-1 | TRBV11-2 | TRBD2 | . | CASSLAGLTNNEQFF | TGTGCCAGCAGCTTAGCGGGACTAACTAACAATGAGCAGTTCTTC
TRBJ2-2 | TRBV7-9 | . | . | CASSLAGSGNTGELFF | TGTGCCAGCAGCTTAGCTGGTAGCGGGAACACCGGGGAGCTGTTTTTT
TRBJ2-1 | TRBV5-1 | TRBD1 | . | CASSPGQGNYNEQFF | TGCGCCAGCAGCCCCGGACAGGGGAACTACAATGAGCAGTTCTTC
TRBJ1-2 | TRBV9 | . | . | CARRKGVGYGYTF | TGTGCCAGACGGAAGGGCGTTGGCTATGGCTACACCTTC
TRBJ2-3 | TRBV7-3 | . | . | CASSNKGSAGADTQYF | TGTGCCAGCAGCAATAAAGGGTCTGCCGGGGCAGATACGCAGTATTTT
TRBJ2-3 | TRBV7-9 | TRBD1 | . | CASSSGTGPWDTQYF | TGTGCCAGCAGCTCCGGGACAGGCCCTTGGGATACGCAGTATTTT
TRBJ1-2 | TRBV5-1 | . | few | CASSLDAGNYGYTF | TGCGCCAGCAGCTTGGATGCAGGCAACTATGGCTACACCTTC
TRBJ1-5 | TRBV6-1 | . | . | CASTLLGGNQPQHF | TGTGCCAGCACCTTACTGGGGGGGAATCAGCCCCAGCATTTT
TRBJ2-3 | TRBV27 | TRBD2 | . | CASSLSGLAGVDTQYF | TGTGCCAGCAGTTTATCCGGACTAGCGGGAGTAGATACGCAGTATTTT
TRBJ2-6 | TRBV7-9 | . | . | CASSLQTRSGANVLTF | TGTGCCAGCAGCTTACAGACTCGCTCTGGGGCCAACGTCCTGACTTTC
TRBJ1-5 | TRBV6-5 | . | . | CASSYSIFGGQPQHF | TGTGCCAGCAGTTACTCGATTTTCGGAGGTCAGCCCCAGCATTTT
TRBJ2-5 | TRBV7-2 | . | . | CASSPGVSETQYF | TGTGCCAGCAGCCCCGGGGTAAGCGAGACCCAGTACTTC